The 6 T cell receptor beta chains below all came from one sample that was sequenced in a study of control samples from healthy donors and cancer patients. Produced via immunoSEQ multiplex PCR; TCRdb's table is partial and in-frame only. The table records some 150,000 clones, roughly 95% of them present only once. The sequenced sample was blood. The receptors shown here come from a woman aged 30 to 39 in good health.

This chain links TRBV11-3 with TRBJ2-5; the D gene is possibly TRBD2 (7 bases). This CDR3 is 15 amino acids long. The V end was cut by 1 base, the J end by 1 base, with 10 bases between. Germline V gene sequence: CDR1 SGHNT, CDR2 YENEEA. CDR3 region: CASSLGGGAQETQYF. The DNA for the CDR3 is TGTGCCAGCAGCTTAGGAGGGGGGGCCCAAGAGACCCAGTACTTC.

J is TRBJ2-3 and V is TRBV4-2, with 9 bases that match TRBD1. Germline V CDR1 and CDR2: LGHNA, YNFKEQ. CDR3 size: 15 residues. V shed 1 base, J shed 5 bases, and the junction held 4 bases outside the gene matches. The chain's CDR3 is CASSQGTGDGDTQYF. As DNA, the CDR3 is TGTGCCAGCAGCCAAGGGACAGGGGACGGAGATACGCAGTATTTT.

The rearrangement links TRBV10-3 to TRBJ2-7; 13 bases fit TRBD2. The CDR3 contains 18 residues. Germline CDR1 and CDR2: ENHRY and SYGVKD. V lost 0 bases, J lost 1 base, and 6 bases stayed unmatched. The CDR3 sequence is CAISESTSGGPVSYEQYF. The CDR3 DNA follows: TGTGCCATCAGTGAGTCGACTAGCGGGGGGCCCGTGTCCTACGAGCAGTACTTC.

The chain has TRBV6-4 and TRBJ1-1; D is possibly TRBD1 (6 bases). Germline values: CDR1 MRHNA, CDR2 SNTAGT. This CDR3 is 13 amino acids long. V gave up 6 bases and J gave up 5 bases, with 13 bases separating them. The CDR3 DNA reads TGTGCCAGCAGAGGCGAGGGGGGGACTGAAGCTTTCTTT. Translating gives CASRGEGGTEAFF.

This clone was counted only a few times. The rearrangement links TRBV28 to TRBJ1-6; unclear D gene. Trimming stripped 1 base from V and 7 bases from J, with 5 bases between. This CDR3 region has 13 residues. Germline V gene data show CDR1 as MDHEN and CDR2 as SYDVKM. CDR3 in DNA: TGTGCCAGCAGTTTATTGGGGAATTCACCCCTCCACTTT. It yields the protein CASSLLGNSPLHF.

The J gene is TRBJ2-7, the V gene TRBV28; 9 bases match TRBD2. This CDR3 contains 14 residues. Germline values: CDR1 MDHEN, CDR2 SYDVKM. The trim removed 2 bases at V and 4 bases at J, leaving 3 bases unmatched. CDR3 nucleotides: TGTGCCAGCAGTTTAAGCGGGGGGCTATACGAGCAGTACTTC. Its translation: CASSLSGGLYEQYF.